The clone carrying this T cell receptor beta chain came up a few times. As yet, its antigen is unknown. This entry comes from a study of T cell responses to AZD1222 COVID-19 vaccine. Assay: immunoSEQ multiplex PCR; the TCRdb copy retains only in-frame clones and omits some. The sample has around 150,000 clones, about 95% seen once; the top ten hold over 1%. Study results and caveats: Spike-specific TCR breadth and depth rose after two AZD1222 doses. Clonal diversity may have been underestimated in mostly white British donors.

Germline CDR1 is MNHNS and CDR2 is SASEGT. V lost 1 base and J 4 bases, leaving 14 bases between the germline ends. The length of the CDR3 is 15 residues. The TCR sequence derives from an adult in good health. The material was peripheral blood, obtained on day 0 of AZD1222 vaccination. The rearrangement uses TRBV6-1 and TRBJ2-7, with D uncertain. The CDR3 DNA is TGTGCCAGCAGTGAAGTTCAAGGGTCGTCGTACGAGCAGTACGTC. The encoded protein is CASSEVQGSSYEQYV.